Below, 28 T cell receptor beta chains from the same sample are listed, as sequenced in a study of shared clonotypes between healthy human individuals. Data came from immunoSEQ multiplex PCR; TCRdb stores just in-frame clones and leaves some out. This sample has 1,100,000 or so clones, with 75% to 80% found just once. Sample: memory CD4+ T cells from PBMCs. Subset given: CD45RA-negative fraction. The origin of the receptors is a young man in good health. Some clones in this sample may be carry-over from other donors' samples.

The genes are TRBV5-1 and TRBJ2-6; TRBD1 aligns across 8 bases. Germline CDR1 SGHRS, CDR2 YFSETQ. This CDR3 region has 16 residues. Germline trimming cut 1 base from V and 3 bases from J; bases unmatched to any gene: 3. CDR3 loop: CASSLTGGIGANVLTF. CDR3 DNA sequence: TGCGCCAGCAGCTTGACAGGGGGTATTGGGGCCAACGTCCTGACTTTC.

V gene TRBV6-1 combines with J gene TRBJ2-7; weak D call: TRBD1 (6 bases). Trimming took off 5 bases at V and 0 bases at J, with 11 bases between the two ends. Germline V gives CDR1 MNHNS, CDR2 SASEGT. The CDR3 runs to 14 residues. The CDR3 loop is CASSPGDTSYEQYF. The CDR3 DNA sequence: TGTGCCAGCAGTCCAGGGGACACCTCCTACGAGCAGTACTTC.

The chain couples TRBV2 to TRBJ2-3, with D possibly TRBD1 on 6 matching bases. Germline-derived CDR1 and CDR2 are SNHLY and FYNNEI. The germline V and J ends were trimmed by 3 bases and 2 bases, with 12 bases remaining between them. This CDR3 spans 15 amino acids. The CDR3 region is CASSDTGQSTDTQYF. The CDR3 bases are TGTGCCAGCAGTGACACAGGGCAATCCACAGATACGCAGTATTTT.

The chain carries TRBV19 and TRBJ2-2; TRBD1 matches at 8 bases. This CDR3 is built from 13 residues. Trimming at V came to 6 bases and at J to 10 bases, leaving 7 bases not matched to a gene. Germline V gene data show CDR1 as LNHDA and CDR2 as SQIVND (reference sequence). CDR3 region: CASSRGPSEELFF. CDR3 in DNA: TGTGCCAGTAGCAGGGGGCCTAGCGAGGAGCTGTTTTTT.

J is TRBJ2-5 and V is TRBV5-1; 8 positions agree with TRBD2. Germline V gives CDR1 SGHRS, CDR2 YFSETQ. V shed 7 bases and J 5 bases; nucleotides not matched to a gene: 16. CDR3 length: 16 residues. Here the CDR3 reads CASLRGHSGMTETQYF. The CDR3 DNA sequence: TGCGCCAGCTTGCGGGGCCATAGCGGGATGACCGAGACCCAGTACTTC.

The gene calls are TRBV30 and TRBJ2-2; D ambiguous. V was trimmed by 2 bases and J by 1 base, leaving 8 bases between them. Germline V gene sequence: CDR1 GTSNPN, CDR2 SVGIG (reference sequence). This CDR3 region has 14 residues. The CDR3 loop is CAWSLAQNTGELFF. In DNA form, the CDR3 reads TGTGCCTGGAGTCTGGCGCAGAACACCGGGGAGCTGTTTTTT.

The chain combines TRBV5-6 with TRBJ2-3; TRBD1 agrees at 9 bases. The CDR3 covers 15 residues. CDR1 is SGHDT, CDR2 YYEEEE, per germline. V lost 3 bases and J lost 2; bases outside the gene matches: 4. The CDR3 region has the DNA TGTGCCAGCAGCTGGGGACAGGGCATCACAGATACGCAGTATTTT. Translation: CASSWGQGITDTQYF.

The chain employs TRBV18 and TRBJ1-1; D is possibly TRBD1 (5 bases). CDR3 length: 14 residues. Trimming took off 10 bases at V and 5 bases at J, with 20 bases between the two ends. Germline values: CDR1 KGHSH, CDR2 LQKENI. In DNA, the CDR3 is TGTGCCACCGTACGGGGGGGGAGGGCTACTGAAGCTTTCTTT. Translated, it gives CATVRGGRATEAFF.

The rearrangement joins TRBV30 to TRBJ1-1; no reliable D call. V was cut by 2 bases and J by 2 bases, with 12 bases left in between. The CDR3 sequence is 14 residues long. Germline V gene data show CDR1 as GTSNPN and CDR2 as SVGIG (reference sequence). The CDR3 coding sequence is TGTGCCTGGAGTATTCGGGCAGTAAACACTGAAGCTTTCTTT. This gives the protein CAWSIRAVNTEAFF.

The gene calls are TRBV10-3 and TRBJ1-5; D is uncertain. CDR1 and CDR2 (germline): ENHRY, SYGVKD. The V gene lost 8 bases and the J gene lost 3 bases, with 11 bases spanning the gap. CDR3 size: 13 residues. CDR3 in amino acids: CAIQEDYNQPQHF. CDR3 nucleotides: TGTGCCATCCAGGAAGACTACAATCAGCCCCAGCATTTT.

About this clone: One junction end does not reproduce the germline sequence, and a read error may be involved. J is TRBJ2-3 and V is TRBV19; no firm D call. The CDR3 has 13 residues. From germline, CDR1 is LNHDA and CDR2 SQIVND (reference sequence). CDR3 nucleotide sequence: TGTGCCAGTAAAGGGCGCCCCACAGAGACGCACCGTTTT. Translating gives CASKGRPTETHRF.

V is TRBV7-9 and J is TRBJ2-3, with TRBD1 as a possible D gene (6 bases). Germline V gives CDR1 SEHNR, CDR2 FQNEAQ (reference sequence). The ends were cut back, 2 bases at V and 1 base at J, with 13 bases in the middle. The CDR3 runs to 16 residues. CDR3 region: CASSLKGEMGTDTQYF. The DNA for the CDR3 is TGTGCCAGCAGCTTAAAGGGGGAGATGGGCACAGATACGCAGTATTTT.

The V call is TRBV10-3, the J call TRBJ2-5, with D tentatively TRBD1 or TRBD2 (5 bases each). The CDR3 runs 14 residues. Germline values: CDR1 ENHRY, CDR2 SYGVKD. The V and J ends lost 6 bases and 1 base respectively, with 12 bases between them. This CDR3 reads CAISLLGTQETQYF. The CDR3 DNA sequence: TGTGCCATCAGCCTCTTAGGGACCCAAGAGACCCAGTACTTC.

This clone was counted only a few times. J is TRBJ2-1 and V is TRBV6-5; no clear D gene. Trimming shortened V by 6 bases and J by 4 bases, and 7 bases separated the two germline ends. The CDR3 covers 12 residues. In germline, CDR1 is MNHEY, CDR2 SVGAGI. This CDR3 reads CASRTVYNEQFF. CDR3 nucleotides: TGTGCCAGCAGGACGGTTTACAATGAGCAGTTCTTC.

This chain uses TRBV5-1 with TRBJ2-7, with TRBD2 matching over 12 bases. This CDR3 is built from 15 residues. After removal of 0 bases from V and 5 bases from J, the junction contained 3 bases not matched to a gene. Germline values: CDR1 SGHRS, CDR2 YFSETQ. Written as DNA, the CDR3 is TGCGCCAGCAGCTTGGCGGCTAGCGGGAGGGACGAGCAGTACTTC. It specifies CASSLAASGRDEQYF. Based on the CDR3 plus reference TRBV5-1 and TRBJ2-7, the full variable domain is KAGVTQTPRYLIKTRGQQVTLSCSPISGHRSVSWYQQTPGQGLQFLFEYFSETQRNKGNFPGRFSGRQFSNSRSEMNVSTLELGDSALYLCASSLAASGRDEQYFGPGTRLTVT.

This clone was detected only a few times. V usage is TRBV6-5 and J usage is TRBJ1-1; no reliable D call. The CDR3 contains 13 residues. Germline CDR1 is MNHEY and CDR2 is SVGAGI. Deletions cut 8 bases from V and 6 bases from J, with 16 bases between. Here the CDR3 DNA reads TGTGCCAGCTTTACCCCGGGAGGCGCTGAAGCTTTCTTT. As protein: CASFTPGGAEAFF.

In this sample, this clone turned up a few times. Other DNA variants within this sample encode the same CDR3. The rearrangement uses TRBV2 and TRBJ1-5; unclear D gene. The CDR3 is 13 residues long. The germline gives CDR1 SNHLY, CDR2 FYNNEI. V lost 3 bases and J lost 1, with 4 bases in between. The CDR3 spells CASSDYSNQPQHF. The CDR3 DNA reads TGTGCCAGCAGTGATTACAGCAATCAGCCCCAGCATTTT. Variable domain in full (rest from reference TRBV2 and TRBJ1-5): EPEVTQTPSHQVTQMGQEVILRCVPISNHLYFYWYRQILGQKVEFLVSFYNNEISEKSEIFDDQFSVERPDGSNFTLKIRSTKLEDSAMYFCASSDYSNQPQHFGDGTRLSIL.

The chain uses TRBV4-3 and TRBJ2-5, with 8 bases matching TRBD2. The assigned J gene may be wrong: the sequence end matches TRBJ2-7 better. This CDR3 region has 15 residues. Germline V lookup: CDR1 LGHNA, CDR2 YSLEER. CDR3 protein: CASSQVSGSVGEQYF. The CDR3 bases are TGCGCCAGCAGCCAAGTGAGCGGGAGTGTCGGCGAGCAGTACTTC.

This clone showed up many times. CDR3 sequence (DNA): TGTGCCAGCCGCCCCCTAGGGGGGGGTAATCAGCCCCAGCATTTT. Its protein is CASRPLGGGNQPQHF. V gene TRBV2 combines with J gene TRBJ1-5, with D maybe TRBD1 (6 bases). The CDR3 has 15 residues. Trimming stripped 8 bases from V and 4 bases from J, with 18 bases between. Germline V gene sequence: CDR1 SNHLY, CDR2 FYNNEI.

This chain uses TRBV27 with TRBJ1-4, with D possibly being TRBD1 (6 bases). V was shortened by 11 bases and J by 5 bases, with 18 bases between the two germline ends. The CDR3 runs to 14 residues. The germline V gene encodes CDR1 MNHEY and CDR2 SMNVEV (reference sequence). The CDR3 is CARREGQGNEKLFF. Here the CDR3 DNA reads TGTGCCCGCCGAGAGGGACAAGGAAATGAAAAACTGTTTTTT.

This clone appeared a few times. V usage is TRBV28 and J usage is TRBJ1-5; D not resolved. Trimming left V 8 bases short and J 14 bases short, with 22 bases between. From germline, CDR1 is MDHEN and CDR2 SYDVKM. The CDR3 length is 13 residues. DNA for the CDR3: TGTGCCAGCCTACCCACCGCCCAGACAAAGGAGCATTTT. It encodes CASLPTAQTKEHF.

The V gene is TRBV5-1, the J gene TRBJ2-5, with D maybe TRBD2 (6 bases). V lost 4 bases and J lost 1, with 11 bases in between. Per germline, CDR1 SGHRS and CDR2 YFSETQ. The CDR3 spans 14 residues. CDR3 in DNA: TGCGCCAGCAGCCGCGGGGACCTCCAAGAGACCCAGTACTTC. This encodes CASSRGDLQETQYF. The full variable domain, its missing parts supplied by reference TRBV5-1 and TRBJ2-5, is KAGVTQTPRYLIKTRGQQVTLSCSPISGHRSVSWYQQTPGQGLQFLFEYFSETQRNKGNFPGRFSGRQFSNSRSEMNVSTLELGDSALYLCASSRGDLQETQYFGPGTRLLVL.

The V gene is TRBV7-3, the J gene TRBJ2-5, with a weak D call TRBD1 (7 bases). Trimming shortened V by 3 bases and J by 2 bases, and 13 bases separated the two germline ends. This CDR3 has 15 amino acids. Germline V CDR1 and CDR2: SGHTA, FQGTGA. The CDR3 DNA is TGTGCCAGCAGCTTCCAGGGGGGAGGTCAAGAGACCCAGTACTTC. It translates to CASSFQGGGQETQYF. Based on the CDR3 plus reference TRBV7-3 and TRBJ2-5, the full variable domain is GAGVSQTPSNKVTEKGKYVELRCDPISGHTALYWYRQSLGQGPEFLIYFQGTGAADDSGLPNDRFFAVRPEGSVSTLKIQRTERGDSAVYLCASSFQGGGQETQYFGPGTRLLVL.

Details on this clone: Within the sample, other DNA sequences also encode this same CDR3. The chain couples TRBV29-1 to TRBJ1-2, with D maybe TRBD1 (5 bases). Germline-derived CDR1 and CDR2 are SQVTM and ANQGSEA. Deletions cut 1 base from V and 0 bases from J, with 9 bases between. The CDR3 has 14 residues. CDR3 DNA sequence: TGCAGCGTTGAAGGCCGGGGGGCTAACTATGGCTACACCTTC. This gives the protein CSVEGRGANYGYTF.

This clone was seen more than once but under ten times. The rearrangement uses TRBV9 and TRBJ1-2; the D is unclear. Germline CDR1 SGDLS, CDR2 YYNGEE. V lost 0 bases to trimming and J lost 0 bases, with 12 bases between them. The CDR3 contains 16 residues. CDR3 DNA: TGTGCCAGCAGCGTAGCGCAAAGTCTCTCTAACTATGGCTACACCTTC. Translating gives CASSVAQSLSNYGYTF.

The chain links TRBV7-2 to TRBJ1-3; 10 nucleotides match TRBD1. This CDR3 is 16 amino acids long. Germline CDR1 and CDR2: SGHTA and FQGNSA. The junction had 8 bases not matched to a gene; V was cut back by 5 bases and J by 4 bases. CDR3 loop: CASSPRQGAKGNTIYF. DNA of the CDR3: TGTGCCAGCAGCCCTAGACAGGGGGCGAAGGGAAACACCATATATTTT.

The chain couples TRBV7-2 to TRBJ1-2, with D hard to call. Germline lookup yields CDR1 SGHTA and CDR2 FQGNSA. V gave up 2 bases and J gave up 2 bases, with 9 bases separating them. CDR3 size: 14 residues. CDR3 nucleotides: TGTGCCAGCAGCTTACCAGACCGAAACTATGGCTACACCTTC. Residues: CASSLPDRNYGYTF. The full variable domain, completed using reference TRBV7-2 and TRBJ1-2, is GAGVSQSPSNKVTEKGKDVELRCDPISGHTALYWYRQSLGQGLEFLIYFQGNSAPDKSGLPSDRFSAERTGGSVSTLTIQRTQQEDSAVYLCASSLPDRNYGYTFGSGTRLTVV.

Comment on this clone: This sample includes further DNA sequences coding for the same CDR3. The chain joins TRBV5-1 to TRBJ1-2; possible D gene TRBD1, 5 bases. Trimming removed 2 bases from V and 4 bases from J, with 9 bases in between. Germline assignment: CDR1 SGHRS and CDR2 YFSETQ. This CDR3 is 13 amino acids long. For the CDR3, the DNA is TGCGCCAGCAGCTTAGACAGCATCTATGGCTACACCTTC. The encoded protein is CASSLDSIYGYTF.